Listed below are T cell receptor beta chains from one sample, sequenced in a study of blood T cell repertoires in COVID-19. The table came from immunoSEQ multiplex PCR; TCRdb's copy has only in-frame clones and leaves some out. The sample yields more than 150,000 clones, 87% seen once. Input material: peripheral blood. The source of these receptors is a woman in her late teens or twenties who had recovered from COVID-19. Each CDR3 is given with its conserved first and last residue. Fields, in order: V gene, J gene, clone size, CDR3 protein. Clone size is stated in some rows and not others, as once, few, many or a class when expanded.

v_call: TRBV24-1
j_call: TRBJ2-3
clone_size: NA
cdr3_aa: CATSVLAGSTDTQYF

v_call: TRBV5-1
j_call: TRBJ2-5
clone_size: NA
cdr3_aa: CASSRQGFGPETQYF

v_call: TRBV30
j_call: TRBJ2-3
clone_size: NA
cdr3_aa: CAWSDGLARTDTQYF

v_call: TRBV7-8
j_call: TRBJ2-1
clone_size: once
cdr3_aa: CASSLVLPDEQFF

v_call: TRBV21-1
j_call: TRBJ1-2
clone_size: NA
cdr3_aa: CASSPRRGQITNYGYTF

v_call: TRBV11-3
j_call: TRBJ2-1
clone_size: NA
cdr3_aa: CASSSTSGLGNEQFF

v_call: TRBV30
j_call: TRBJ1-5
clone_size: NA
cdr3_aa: CAWSPGGGQPQHF

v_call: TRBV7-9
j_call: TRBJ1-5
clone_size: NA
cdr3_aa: CASSPGTGVTFQPQHF

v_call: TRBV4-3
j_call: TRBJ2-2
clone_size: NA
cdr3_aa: CASSQERGVLAGELFF

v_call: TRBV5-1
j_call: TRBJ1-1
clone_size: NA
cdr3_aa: CASSLALNTEAFF

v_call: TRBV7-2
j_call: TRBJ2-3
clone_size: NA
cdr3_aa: CASSSQGALDTQYF

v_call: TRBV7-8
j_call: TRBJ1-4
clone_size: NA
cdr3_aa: CASRTTAFNEKLFF

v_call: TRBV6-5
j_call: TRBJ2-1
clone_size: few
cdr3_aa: CASSPRDAYNEQFF

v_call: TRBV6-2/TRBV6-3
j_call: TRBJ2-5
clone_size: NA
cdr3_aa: CASSGLAGIQETQYF

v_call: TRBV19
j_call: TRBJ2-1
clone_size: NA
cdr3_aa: CASSLLAVPYNEQFF

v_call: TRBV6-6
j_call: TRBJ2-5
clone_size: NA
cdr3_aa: CASRTGGIGETQYF

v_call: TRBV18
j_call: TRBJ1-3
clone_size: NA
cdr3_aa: CASSPPTLMDTIYF

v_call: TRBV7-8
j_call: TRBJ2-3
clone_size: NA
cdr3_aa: CASSREATDTQYF

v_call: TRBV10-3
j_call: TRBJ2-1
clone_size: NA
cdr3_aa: CAISESWRGPEQFF

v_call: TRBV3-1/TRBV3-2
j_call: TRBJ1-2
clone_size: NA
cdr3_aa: CASSERGTEHGYTF

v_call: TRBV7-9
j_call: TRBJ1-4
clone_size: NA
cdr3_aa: CASSHDRAIEKLFF

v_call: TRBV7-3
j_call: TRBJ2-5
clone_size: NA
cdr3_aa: CASSLGPGRETQYF

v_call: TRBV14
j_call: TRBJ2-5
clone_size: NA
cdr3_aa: CASSQDRVSETQYF

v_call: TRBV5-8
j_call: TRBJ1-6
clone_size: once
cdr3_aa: CASSLEQIAHNSPLHF

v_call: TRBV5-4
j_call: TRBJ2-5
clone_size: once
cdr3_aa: CASSATGETQYF

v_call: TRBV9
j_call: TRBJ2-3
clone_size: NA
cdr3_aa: CASSAYAGTTISTDTQYF

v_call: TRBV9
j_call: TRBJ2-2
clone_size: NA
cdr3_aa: CASSVNSQVIAPGELFF

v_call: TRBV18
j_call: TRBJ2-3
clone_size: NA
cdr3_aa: CASSPVATTDTQYF

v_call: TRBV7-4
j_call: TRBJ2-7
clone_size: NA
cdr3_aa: CASSPQDEQYF

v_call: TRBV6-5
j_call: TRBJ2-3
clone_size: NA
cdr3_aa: CASSLDRGADTQYF

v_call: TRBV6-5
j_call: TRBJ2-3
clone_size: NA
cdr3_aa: CASGDTTDTQYF

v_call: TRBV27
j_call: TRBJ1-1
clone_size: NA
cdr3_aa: CASKSPERGTEAFF

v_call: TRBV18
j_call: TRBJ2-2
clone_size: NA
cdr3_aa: CASSPQGARTGELFF

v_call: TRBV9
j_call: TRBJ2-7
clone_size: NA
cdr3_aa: CASSVDHNYEQYF